This T cell receptor beta chain derives from a study of blood T cell repertoires in COVID-19. Germline CDR1 is SGHRS and CDR2 is YFSETQ. The V segment lost 3 bases and the J segment 4 bases; nucleotides outside the gene matches: 7. This CDR3 contains 15 residues. Original handling: Reference gene primers were amplified, and this amplification served to estimate nucleated cell counts. Assay used: immunoSEQ multiplex PCR; TCRdb lists only in-frame clones, some missing. The D gene and trimming were derived from the DNA, and the V and J assignments and clone size from that table. The repertoire holds 90,000 to 150,000 clones, roughly 82% seen once, with 9% to 13% in the top ten.

This receptor was obtained from a human donor in a cohort sampled during active COVID-19. Input material: peripheral blood. The V gene is TRBV5-1, the J gene TRBJ2-1; 7 nucleotides match TRBD1. CDR3 sequence (DNA): TGCGCCAGCAGCTCCACCGGGACAGAATACAATGAGCAGTTCTTC. This sequence encodes CASSSTGTEYNEQFF. Together with reference TRBV5-1 and TRBJ2-1, the CDR3 gives the full variable domain: KAGVTQTPRYLIKTRGQQVTLSCSPISGHRSVSWYQQTPGQGLQFLFEYFSETQRNKGNFPGRFSGRQFSNSRSEMNVSTLELGDSALYLCASSSTGTEYNEQFFGPGTRLTVL.